This T cell receptor beta chain stems from a study of CD4 T cells in relation to SARS-CoV-2 and coronaviruses. Before the COVID-19 pandemic, during about 2011-2019, CD4+ T cells were taken from unexposed donors. After nine to ten days of culture, CD4+ T cells were isolated. Cells permitting, SARS-CoV-2 S/N and four cold-coronavirus spikes were tested on unexposed-donor CD4+ T cells. The ends lost 5 bases at V and 5 bases at J; junction bases unmatched: 7. The CDR3 is 15 residues long. The V gene's germline CDR1 is SGHDN and CDR2 FVKESK. Only a few counts were recorded for this clone. Its antigen is still unknown. The protocol was immunoSEQ multiplex PCR, while the TCRdb copy is restricted to in-frame clones and leaves out a portion. Altogether over 25,000 clones are present, 60% to 85% being singletons, with the ten largest covering 14% to 15%.

The clonotype comes from a human donor in good health. The chain uses TRBV14 and TRBJ1-4; TRBD1 matches 8 bases. Sequenced input: CD4+ T cells from PBMCs, cultured in vitro. CDR3 bases: TGTGCCAGCAGCAAGCAGGGGGCTGCGAATGAAAAACTGTTTTTT. As protein: CASSKQGAANEKLFF.